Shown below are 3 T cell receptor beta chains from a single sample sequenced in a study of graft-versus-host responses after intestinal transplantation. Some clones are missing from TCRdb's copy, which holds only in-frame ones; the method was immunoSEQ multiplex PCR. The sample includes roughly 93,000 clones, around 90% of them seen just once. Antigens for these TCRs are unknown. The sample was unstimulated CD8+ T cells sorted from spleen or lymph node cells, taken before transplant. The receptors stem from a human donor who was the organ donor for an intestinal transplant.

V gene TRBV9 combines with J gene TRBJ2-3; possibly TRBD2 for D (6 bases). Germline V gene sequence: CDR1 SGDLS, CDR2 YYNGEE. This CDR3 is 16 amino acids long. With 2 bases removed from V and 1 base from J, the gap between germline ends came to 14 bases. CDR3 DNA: TGTGCCAGCAGCGTCTCTGGGACTGGGGGCACAGATACGCAGTATTTT. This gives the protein CASSVSGTGGTDTQYF.

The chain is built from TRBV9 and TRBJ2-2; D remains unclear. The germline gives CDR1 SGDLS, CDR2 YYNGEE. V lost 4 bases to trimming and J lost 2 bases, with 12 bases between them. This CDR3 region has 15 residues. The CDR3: CASSTEALNTGELFF. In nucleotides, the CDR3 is TGTGCCAGCAGCACCGAAGCACTCAACACCGGGGAGCTGTTTTTT.

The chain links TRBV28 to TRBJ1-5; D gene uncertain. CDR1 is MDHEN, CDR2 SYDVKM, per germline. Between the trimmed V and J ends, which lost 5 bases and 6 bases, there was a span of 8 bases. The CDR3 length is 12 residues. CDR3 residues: CASSEGSQPQHF. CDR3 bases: TGTGCCAGCAGTGAAGGGAGTCAGCCCCAGCATTTT.